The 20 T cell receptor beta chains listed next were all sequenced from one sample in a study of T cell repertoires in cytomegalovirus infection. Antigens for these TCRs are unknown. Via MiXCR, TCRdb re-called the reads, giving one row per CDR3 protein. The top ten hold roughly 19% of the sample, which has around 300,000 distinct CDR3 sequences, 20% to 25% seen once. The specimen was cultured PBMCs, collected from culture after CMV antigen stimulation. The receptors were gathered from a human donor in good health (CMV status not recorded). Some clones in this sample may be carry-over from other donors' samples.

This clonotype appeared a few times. The CDR3 region is CASSDPGQGSYGYTF. In DNA form, the CDR3 reads TGTGCCAGCAGTGACCCGGGACAGGGGAGCTATGGCTACACCTTC. V usage is TRBV6-4 and J usage is TRBJ1-2, with 10 bases fitting TRBD1. Unmatched junction bases numbered 4, after V lost 2 bases and J lost 4 bases. This CDR3 spans 15 amino acids. The germline CDR1 and CDR2 sequences are MRHNA and SNTAGT.

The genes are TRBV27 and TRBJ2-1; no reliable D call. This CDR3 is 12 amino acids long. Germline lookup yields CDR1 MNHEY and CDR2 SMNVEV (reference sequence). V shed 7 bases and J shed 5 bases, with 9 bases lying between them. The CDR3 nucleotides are TGTGCCAGCACCAACAAAAACAATGAGCAGTTCTTC. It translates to CASTNKNNEQFF.

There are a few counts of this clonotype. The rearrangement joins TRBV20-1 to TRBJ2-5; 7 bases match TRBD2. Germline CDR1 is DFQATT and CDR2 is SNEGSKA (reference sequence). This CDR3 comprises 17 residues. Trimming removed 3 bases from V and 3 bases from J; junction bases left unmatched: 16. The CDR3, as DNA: TGCAGTGCTAGTTCGAGCGGGACGGGTTTGGTAGAAGAGACCCAGTACTTC. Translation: CSASSSGTGLVEETQYF.

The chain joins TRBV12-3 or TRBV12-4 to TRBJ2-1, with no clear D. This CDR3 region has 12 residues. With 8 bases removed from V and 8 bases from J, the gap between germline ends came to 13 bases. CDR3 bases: TGTGCCAGCGGAAGGGTCGGTTATGAGCAGTTCTTC. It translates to CASGRVGYEQFF.

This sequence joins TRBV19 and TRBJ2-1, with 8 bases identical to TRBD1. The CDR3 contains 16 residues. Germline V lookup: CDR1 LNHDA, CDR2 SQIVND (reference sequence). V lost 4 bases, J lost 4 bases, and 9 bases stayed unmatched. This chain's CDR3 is CASSTEQGGPYNEQFF. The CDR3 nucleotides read TGTGCCAGTAGTACGGAACAGGGGGGTCCTTACAATGAGCAGTTCTTC.

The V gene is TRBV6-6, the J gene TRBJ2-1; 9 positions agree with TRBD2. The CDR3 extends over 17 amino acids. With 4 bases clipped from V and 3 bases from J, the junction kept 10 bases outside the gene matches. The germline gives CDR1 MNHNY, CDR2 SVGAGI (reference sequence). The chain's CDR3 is CASSLTPGTSRYNEQFF. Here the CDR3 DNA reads TGTGCCAGCAGTTTAACCCCCGGGACTAGCCGCTACAATGAGCAGTTCTTC.

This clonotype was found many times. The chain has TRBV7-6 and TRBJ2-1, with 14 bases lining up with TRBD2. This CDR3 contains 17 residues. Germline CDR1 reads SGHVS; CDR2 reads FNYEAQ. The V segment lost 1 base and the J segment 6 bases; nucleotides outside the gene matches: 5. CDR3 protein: CASSLDLGTSGSNEQFF. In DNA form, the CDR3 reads TGTGCCAGCAGCTTAGATTTAGGGACTAGCGGGAGCAATGAGCAGTTCTTC.

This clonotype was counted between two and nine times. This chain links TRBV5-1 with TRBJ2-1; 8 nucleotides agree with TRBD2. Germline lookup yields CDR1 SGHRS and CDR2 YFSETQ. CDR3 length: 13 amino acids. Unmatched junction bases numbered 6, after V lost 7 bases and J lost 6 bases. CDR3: CASQVGTSNEQFF. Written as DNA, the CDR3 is TGCGCCAGCCAAGTAGGGACTAGCAATGAGCAGTTCTTC. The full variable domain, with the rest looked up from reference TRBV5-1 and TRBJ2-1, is KAGVTQTPRYLIKTRGQQVTLSCSPISGHRSVSWYQQTPGQGLQFLFEYFSETQRNKGNFPGRFSGRQFSNSRSEMNVSTLELGDSALYLCASQVGTSNEQFFGPGTRLTVL.

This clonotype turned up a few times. CDR3 sequence: CSAGTGRDYEQYF. CDR3 DNA sequence: TGCAGTGCCGGGACAGGGAGGGACTACGAGCAGTACTTC. This chain links TRBV20-1 with TRBJ2-7; 9 bases are shared with TRBD1. CDR1 and CDR2 (germline): DFQATT, SNEGSKA (reference sequence). The CDR3 loop spans 13 amino acids. V trimming: 6 bases; J trimming: 3 bases; junction bases outside the gene matches: 6.

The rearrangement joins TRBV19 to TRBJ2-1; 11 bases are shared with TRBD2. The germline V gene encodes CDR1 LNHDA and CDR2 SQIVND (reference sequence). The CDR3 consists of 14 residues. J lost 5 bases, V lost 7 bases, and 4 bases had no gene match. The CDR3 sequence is CASIGTSGHNEQFF. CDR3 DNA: TGTGCCAGTATCGGGACTAGCGGACACAATGAGCAGTTCTTC.

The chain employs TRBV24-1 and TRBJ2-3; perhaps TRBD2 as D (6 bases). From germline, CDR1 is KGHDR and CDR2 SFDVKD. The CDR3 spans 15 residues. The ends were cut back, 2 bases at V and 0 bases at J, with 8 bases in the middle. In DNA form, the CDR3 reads TGTGCCACCAGTGATTGGGGGACTAGCACAGATACGCAGTATTTT. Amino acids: CATSDWGTSTDTQYF.

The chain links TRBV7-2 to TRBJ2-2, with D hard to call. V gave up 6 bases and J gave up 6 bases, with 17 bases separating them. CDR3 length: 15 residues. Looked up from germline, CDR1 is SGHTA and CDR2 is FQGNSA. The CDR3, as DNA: TGTGCCAGCAGTCTAGTCCCAGGTGCTGCCGGGGAGCTGTTTTTT. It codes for CASSLVPGAAGELFF.

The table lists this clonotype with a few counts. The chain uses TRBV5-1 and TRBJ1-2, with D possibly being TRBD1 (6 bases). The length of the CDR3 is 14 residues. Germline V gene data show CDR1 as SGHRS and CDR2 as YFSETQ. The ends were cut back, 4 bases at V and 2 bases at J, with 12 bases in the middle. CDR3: CASSGMTGNYGYTF. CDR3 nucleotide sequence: TGCGCCAGCAGCGGAATGACAGGAAACTATGGCTACACCTTC.

The CDR3 spells CASTQGLAGFNEQFF. The CDR3 DNA follows: TGTGCCAGCACCCAAGGACTAGCGGGCTTTAATGAGCAGTTCTTC. The J gene is TRBJ2-1, the V gene TRBV6-2 or TRBV6-3; the match to TRBD2 covers 11 bases. Germline loops: CDR1 MNHEY, CDR2 SVGEGT. The V and J ends lost 7 bases and 7 bases, in that order; junction bases with no gene match: 9. CDR3 length equals 15 residues.

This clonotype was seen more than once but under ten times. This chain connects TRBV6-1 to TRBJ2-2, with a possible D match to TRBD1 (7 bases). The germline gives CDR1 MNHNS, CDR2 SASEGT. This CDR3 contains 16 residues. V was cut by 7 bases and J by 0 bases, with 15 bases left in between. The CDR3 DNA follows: TGTGCCAGCAAGGGGGCGGGATCAGCGAACACCGGGGAGCTGTTTTTT. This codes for CASKGAGSANTGELFF.

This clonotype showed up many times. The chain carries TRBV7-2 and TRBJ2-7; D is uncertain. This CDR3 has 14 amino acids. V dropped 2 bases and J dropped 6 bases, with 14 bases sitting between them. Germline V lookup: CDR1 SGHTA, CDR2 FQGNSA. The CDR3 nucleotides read TGTGCCAGCAGCTTATTATCCCCCCCTTCCGAGCAGTACGTC. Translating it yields CASSLLSPPSEQYV.

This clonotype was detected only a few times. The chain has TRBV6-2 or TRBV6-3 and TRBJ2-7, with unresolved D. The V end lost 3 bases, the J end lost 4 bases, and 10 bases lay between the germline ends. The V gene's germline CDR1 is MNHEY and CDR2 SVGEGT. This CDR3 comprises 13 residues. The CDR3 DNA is TGTGCCAGCAGTTATTCGACCTCTTACGAGCAGTACGTC. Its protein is CASSYSTSYEQYV.

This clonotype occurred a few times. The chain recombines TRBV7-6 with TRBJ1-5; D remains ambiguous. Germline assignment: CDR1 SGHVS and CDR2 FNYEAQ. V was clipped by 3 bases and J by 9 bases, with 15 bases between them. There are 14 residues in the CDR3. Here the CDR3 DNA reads TGTGCCAGCAGCTTGGCCGCTACTCACTCGCCCCAGCATTTT. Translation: CASSLAATHSPQHF.

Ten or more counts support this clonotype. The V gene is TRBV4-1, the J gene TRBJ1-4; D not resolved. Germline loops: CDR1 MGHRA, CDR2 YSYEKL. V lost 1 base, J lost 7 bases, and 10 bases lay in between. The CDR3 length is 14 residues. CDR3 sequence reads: CASSQVSIGEKLFF. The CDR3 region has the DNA TGCGCCAGCAGCCAAGTTAGCATTGGTGAAAAACTGTTTTTT.

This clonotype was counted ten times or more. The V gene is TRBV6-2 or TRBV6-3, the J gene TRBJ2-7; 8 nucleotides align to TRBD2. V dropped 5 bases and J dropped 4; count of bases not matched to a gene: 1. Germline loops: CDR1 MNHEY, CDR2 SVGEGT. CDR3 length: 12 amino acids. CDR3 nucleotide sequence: TGTGCCAGCAGTCAGCGGGGGTACGAGCAGTACGTC. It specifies CASSQRGYEQYV.